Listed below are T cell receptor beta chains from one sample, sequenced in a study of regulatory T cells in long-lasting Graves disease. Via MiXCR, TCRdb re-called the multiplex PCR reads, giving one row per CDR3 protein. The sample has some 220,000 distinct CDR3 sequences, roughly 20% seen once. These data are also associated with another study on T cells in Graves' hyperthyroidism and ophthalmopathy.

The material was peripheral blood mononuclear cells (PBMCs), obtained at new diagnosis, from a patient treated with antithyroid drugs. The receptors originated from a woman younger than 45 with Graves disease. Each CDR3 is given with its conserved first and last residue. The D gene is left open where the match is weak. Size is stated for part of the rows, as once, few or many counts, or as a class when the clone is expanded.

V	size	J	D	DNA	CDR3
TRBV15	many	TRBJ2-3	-	TGTGCCACCAGCAGAGATGTTGGGAACACAGATACGCAGTATTTT	CATSRDVGNTDTQYF
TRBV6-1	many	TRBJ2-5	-	TGTGCCAGCAGTGAAATGGGTTTCTGGACAGACTTCGAAGAGACCCAGTACTTC	CASSEMGFWTDFEETQYF
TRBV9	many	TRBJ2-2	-	TGTGCCAGCAGCGGAACAACAGGGTCGAACACCGGGGAGCTGTTTTTT	CASSGTTGSNTGELFF
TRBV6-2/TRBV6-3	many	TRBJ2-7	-	TGTGCCAGCAGCACAGAGTTCTACGAGCAGTACTTC	CASSTEFYEQYF
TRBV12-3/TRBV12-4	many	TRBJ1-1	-	TGTGCCAGCAGGTCAAACACTGAAGCTTTCTTT	CASRSNTEAFF
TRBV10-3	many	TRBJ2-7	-	TGTGCCACTCACGGGACATCCCTCTCCTACGAGCAGTACTTC	CATHGTSLSYEQYF
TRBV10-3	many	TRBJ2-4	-	TGTGCCATCAGTGAGTTCCAAGTAAGCCTTCAGTACTTC	CAISEFQVSLQYF
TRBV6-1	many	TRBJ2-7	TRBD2	TGTGCCAGCACCTGGACTAGCGGCTACGAGCAGTACTTC	CASTWTSGYEQYF
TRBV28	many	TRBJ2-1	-	TGTGCCAGCAGTTTCAGGGGTGGGGGTGCTTCCTACAATGAGCAGTTCTTC	CASSFRGGGASYNEQFF
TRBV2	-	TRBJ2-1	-	TGTGCCAGCAGTGATCGGGTCTACAATGAGCAGTTCTTC	CASSDRVYNEQFF
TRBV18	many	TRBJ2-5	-	TGTGCCAGCTCAGGACGGACAGACGGGGAGACCCAGTACTTC	CASSGRTDGETQYF
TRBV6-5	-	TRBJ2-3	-	TGTGCCAGCAGTTTTCCAGAGTCTACGCAGTATTTT	CASSFPESTQYF
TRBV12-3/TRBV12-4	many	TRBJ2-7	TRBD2	TGTGCCAGCAGGGGGGGGGTTGTGGGATTCTACGAGCAGTACTTC	CASRGGVVGFYEQYF
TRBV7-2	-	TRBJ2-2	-	TGTGCCAGCAGCGGAGGAACGGGGCCTAACGGGGAGCTGTTTTTT	CASSGGTGPNGELFF
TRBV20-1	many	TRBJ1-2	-	TGCAGTGCTAGAGGGGGTCAAGGTGGCACAGGATTTAACTATGGCTACACCTTC	CSARGGQGGTGFNYGYTF
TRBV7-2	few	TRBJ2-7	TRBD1	TGTGCCAGCAGCCAAGGACAGGGGCTCTACGAGCAGTACTTC	CASSQGQGLYEQYF
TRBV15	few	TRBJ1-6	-	TGTGCCACCAGCAGACCCCCGGGGGCAGGGAGCTCCTATAATTCACCCCTCCACTTT	CATSRPPGAGSSYNSPLHF
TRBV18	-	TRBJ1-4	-	TGTGCCAGCTCACCACCGGTCCAGCGGGGATCGGGTGACGAGGGACTGTTTTTT	CASSPPVQRGSGDEGLFF
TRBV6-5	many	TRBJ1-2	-	TGTGCCAGCAGTTACGGGCAGGCTAACTATGGCTACACCTTC	CASSYGQANYGYTF